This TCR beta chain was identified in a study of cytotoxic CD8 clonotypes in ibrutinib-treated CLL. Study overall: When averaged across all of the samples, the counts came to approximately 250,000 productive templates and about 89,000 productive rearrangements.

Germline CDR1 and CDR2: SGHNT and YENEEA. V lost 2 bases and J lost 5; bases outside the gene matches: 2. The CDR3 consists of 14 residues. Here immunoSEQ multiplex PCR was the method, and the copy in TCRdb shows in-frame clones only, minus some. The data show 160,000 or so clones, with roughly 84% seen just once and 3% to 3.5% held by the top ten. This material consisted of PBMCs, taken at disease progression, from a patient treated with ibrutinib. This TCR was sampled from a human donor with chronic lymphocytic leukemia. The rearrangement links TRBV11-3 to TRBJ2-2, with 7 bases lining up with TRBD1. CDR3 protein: CASSLQGVTGELFF. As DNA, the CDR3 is TGTGCCAGCAGCTTACAGGGGGTGACCGGGGAGCTGTTTTTT.